This T cell receptor (beta chain) was recovered during a study of cytomegalovirus exposure and HLA in healthy donors. Study overall: The roughly 120 million unique TCR beta sequences, from some 170 million T cells, were found by an earlier analysis. HLA-typed donors were the source of 90 million or so unique TCRs, which an early data release held. Broader study findings: Most of the CMV-associated TCR beta chains (in a later analysis) appeared to be HLA-restricted. It is likely that the observed cluster of highly shared sequence variants was a sequencing artifact.

Germline values: CDR1 LNHDA, CDR2 SQIVND (reference sequence). The CDR3 runs 14 residues. V lost 6 bases to trimming and J lost 4 bases, with 13 bases between them. A word on this clone: Its cognate antigen is unknown.

Use of 60 Vbeta and 13 Jbeta primers characterized the PCR. Here immunoSEQ multiplex PCR was the method, and the copy in TCRdb shows in-frame clones only, minus some. The sample lists under 130,000 clones, approximately 72% seen once, with around 3.5% in the top ten. This chain uses TRBV19 with TRBJ1-5, with TRBD1 as a possible D gene (5 bases). This TCR was sampled from a woman aged 50 to 60 in good health and CMV-seronegative. Sequencing was done on a sample of PBMCs. The CDR3 DNA is TGTGCCAGTAGCCCAATGGGGGGGAATCAGCCCCAGCATTTT. Translating it yields CASSPMGGNQPQHF.